This TCR beta chain was recovered during a study of response to subunit inactivated influenza vaccine. In TCRdb, the RT-PCR reads were re-called with MiXCR into one record per CDR3 protein. The data contain some 600,000 distinct CDR3 sequences, 14% of them singletons. Comments on this clonotype: Its antigen is unknown. The germline gene is not matched at one end of the junction; a read error may be the cause.

Study outcomes and limitations: Each seasonal flu vaccination may recruit only limited new T cells, authors suggested.

CDR1 and CDR2 from the germline V gene are SGHTA and FQGNSA. The CDR3 extends over 15 amino acids. The chain joins TRBV7-2 to TRBJ2-3, with 7 bases that match TRBD1. This clonotype originated in a man aged 45-65 years who received an inactivated influenza vaccine. The starting material was PBMCs from blood, obtained around two weeks before vaccination. The CDR3: CAISPRGWLTDTQYF. CDR3 in DNA: TGTGCCATCAGCCCCAGGGGGTGGCTCACAGATACGCAGTATTTT.